This T cell receptor (beta chain) was obtained from a study of blood T cell repertoires in COVID-19. TCRdb's table, derived via immunoSEQ multiplex PCR, lists solely in-frame clones and lacks some. The table shows roughly 300,000 clones, with 75% to 95% occurring only once. Germline trimming cut 0 bases from V and 2 bases from J; bases unmatched to any gene: 2. The CDR3 is made up of 15 amino acids. CDR1 is MGHDK and CDR2 is SYGVNS in the germline V gene. The clonotype originates from a woman under 40 who had recovered from COVID-19. Specimen: PBMCs or T cells enriched from blood (not recorded which). The rearrangement joins TRBV25-1 to TRBJ2-3, with TRBD1 identical over 7 bases. The CDR3 sequence: CASSEYRGPTDTQYF. CDR3 in DNA: TGTGCCAGCAGTGAATATAGGGGGCCCACAGATACGCAGTATTTT.